Listed below are T cell receptor beta chains from one sample, sequenced in a study of CD8+ T cells in alopecia areata. Sequenced by immunoSEQ multiplex PCR; TCRdb stores in-frame clones only, minus some. The top ten clones hold 3% to 3.5% of a sample with about 200,000 clones, 60% of them seen once. The sequencing here drew on CD4+ T cells sorted from blood, taken at week 4, from a patient treated with tofacitinib. Source of these receptors: a human donor with alopecia areata. Each CDR3 is given with its conserved first and last residue.

j_call cdr3_length v_call cdr3_aa
TRBJ2-5 14 TRBV5-1 CASSLAGEKGTQYF
TRBJ2-1 13 TRBV7-2 CASSLAAYNEQFF
TRBJ1-2 13 TRBV7-9 CASSPLDKDGYTF
TRBJ2-7 12 TRBV29-1 CGVEERIYEQYF
TRBJ2-3 15 TRBV5-1 CASSPLGGSTDTQYF
TRBJ1-1 13 TRBV15 CATSGKGNTEAFF
TRBJ2-2 17 TRBV4-1 CASSPTLAGVPTGELFF
TRBJ2-2 13 TRBV29-1 CSVEGRPTGELFF
TRBJ2-7 14 TRBV28 CASSLTGTPYEQYF
TRBJ1-6 13 TRBV27 CASRGGYNSPLHF
TRBJ1-2 13 TRBV7-8 CASSLIQHYGYTF
TRBJ2-7 13 TRBV29-1 CSASGTGGYEQYF
TRBJ2-4 14 TRBV5-1 CASSLGPEADIQYF
TRBJ2-5 16 TRBV10-3 CAISEMHRGKEETQYF
TRBJ1-2 14 TRBV9 CASSVEAGNYGYTF
TRBJ1-1 14 TRBV28 CASSLFPSATGAFF
TRBJ2-3 15 TRBV25-1 CASSRGTGRTDTQYF